This T cell receptor beta chain stems from a study of OX40 agonist ivuxolimab in advanced cancers. Turning to the study itself: The dose-escalation cohort had hepatocellular carcinoma, melanoma, renal cell or head and neck cancer. The study, taken as a whole, reports: More expanded clones were found, on average, in CD8+ than in CD4+ T cells.

On this clone itself: The antigen remains undetermined.

TCRdb keeps only in-frame clones here, not all; method: immunoSEQ multiplex PCR. The sample lists 50,000 to 65,000 clones, approximately 85% occurring once. Trimming left V 7 bases short and J 0 bases short, with 15 bases between. Germline values: CDR1 SNHLY, CDR2 FYNNEI. The CDR3 is 16 amino acids. The sequencing used CD4+ or CD8+ T cells sorted from blood, collected in a trial of the OX40 agonist ivuxolimab. The clonotype was recovered from an adult with an advanced solid tumor such as melanoma, head and neck, liver or kidney cancer. V usage is TRBV2 and J usage is TRBJ2-2, with a tentative D call TRBD2 (5 bases). CDR3 sequence reads: CASMRERPANTGELFF. The CDR3 DNA follows: TGTGCCAGCATGAGGGAGCGACCCGCGAACACCGGGGAGCTGTTTTTT.